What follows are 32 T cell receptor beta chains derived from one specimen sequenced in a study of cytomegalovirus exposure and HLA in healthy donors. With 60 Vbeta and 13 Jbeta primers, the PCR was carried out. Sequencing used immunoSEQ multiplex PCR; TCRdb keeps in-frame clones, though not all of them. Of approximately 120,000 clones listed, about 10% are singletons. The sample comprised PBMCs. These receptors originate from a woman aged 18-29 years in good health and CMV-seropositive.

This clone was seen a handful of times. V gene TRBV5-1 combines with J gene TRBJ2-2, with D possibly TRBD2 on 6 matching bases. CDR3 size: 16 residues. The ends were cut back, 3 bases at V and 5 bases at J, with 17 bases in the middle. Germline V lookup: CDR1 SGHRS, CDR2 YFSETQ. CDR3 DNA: TGCGCCAGCAGCTCTCCGGGACTTCTCCGGACCGGGGAGCTGTTTTTT. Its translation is CASSSPGLLRTGELFF.

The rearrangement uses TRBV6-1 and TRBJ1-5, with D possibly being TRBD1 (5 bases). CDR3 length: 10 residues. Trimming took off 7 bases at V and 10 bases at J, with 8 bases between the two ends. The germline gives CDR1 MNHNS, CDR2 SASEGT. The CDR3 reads CASMGPPQHF. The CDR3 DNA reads TGTGCCAGCATGGGGCCTCCCCAGCATTTT.

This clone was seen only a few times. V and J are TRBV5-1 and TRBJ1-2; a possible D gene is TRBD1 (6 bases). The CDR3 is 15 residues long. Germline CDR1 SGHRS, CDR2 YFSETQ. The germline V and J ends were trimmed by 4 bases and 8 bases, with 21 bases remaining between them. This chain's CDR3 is CASSLNEGGVGGYTF. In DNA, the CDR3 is TGCGCCAGCAGCCTTAATGAGGGGGGGGTTGGAGGCTACACCTTC.

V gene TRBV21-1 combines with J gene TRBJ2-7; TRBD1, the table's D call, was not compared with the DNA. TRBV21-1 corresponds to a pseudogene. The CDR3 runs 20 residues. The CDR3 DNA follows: TGTGCCAGCAGCAAAATCTGGGGGCATAATTGCAGGGGGCGAATTCACGAGCAGTACTTC. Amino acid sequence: CASSKIWGHNCRGRIHEQYF.

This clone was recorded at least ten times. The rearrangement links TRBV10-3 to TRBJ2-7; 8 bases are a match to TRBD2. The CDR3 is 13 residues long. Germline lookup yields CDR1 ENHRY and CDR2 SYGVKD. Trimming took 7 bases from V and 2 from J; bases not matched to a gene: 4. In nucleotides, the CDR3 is TGTGCCATCAAAGATAGCGGGACCTACGAGCAGTACTTC. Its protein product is CAIKDSGTYEQYF.

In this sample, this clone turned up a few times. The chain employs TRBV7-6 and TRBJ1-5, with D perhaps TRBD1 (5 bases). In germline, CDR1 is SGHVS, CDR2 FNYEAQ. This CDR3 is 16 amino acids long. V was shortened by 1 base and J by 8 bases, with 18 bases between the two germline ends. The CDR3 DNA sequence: TGTGCCAGCAGCTTAGGGGGCGGGAATCAAGTAGAGCCCCAGCATTTT. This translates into CASSLGGGNQVEPQHF.

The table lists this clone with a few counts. The CDR3, as DNA: TGTGCCAGCAGTCCTGGGAGGACAGGAAGCGACGGCGAGCAGTACTTC. Residues: CASSPGRTGSDGEQYF. The chain has TRBV2 and TRBJ2-7, with a weak D call TRBD1 (7 bases). Germline-derived CDR1 and CDR2 are SNHLY and FYNNEI. The V end lost 5 bases, the J end lost 6 bases, and 23 bases lay between the germline ends. This CDR3 is built from 16 residues.

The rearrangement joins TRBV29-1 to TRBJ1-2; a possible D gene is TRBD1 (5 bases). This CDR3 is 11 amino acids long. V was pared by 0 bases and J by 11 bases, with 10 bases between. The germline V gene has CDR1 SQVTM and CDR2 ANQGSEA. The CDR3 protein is CSVEDQGWYTF. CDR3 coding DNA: TGCAGCGTTGAAGATCAGGGTTGGTACACCTTC.

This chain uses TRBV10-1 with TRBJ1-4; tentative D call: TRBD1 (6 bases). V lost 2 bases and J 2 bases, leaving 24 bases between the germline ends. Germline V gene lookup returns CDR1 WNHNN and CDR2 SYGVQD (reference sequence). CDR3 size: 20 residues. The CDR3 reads CASSEMVRGIPTVTNEKLFF. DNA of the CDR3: TGCGCCAGCAGTGAGATGGTAAGGGGGATACCTACGGTCACTAATGAAAAACTGTTTTTT.

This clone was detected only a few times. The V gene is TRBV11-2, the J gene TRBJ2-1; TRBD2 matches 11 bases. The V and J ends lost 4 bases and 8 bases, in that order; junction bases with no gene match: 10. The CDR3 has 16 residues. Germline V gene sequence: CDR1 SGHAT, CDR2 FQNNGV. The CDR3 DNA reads TGTGCCAGCAGCTGGTTAGCGGGAGGGGGTCTGGATGAGCAGTTCTTC. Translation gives CASSWLAGGGLDEQFF.

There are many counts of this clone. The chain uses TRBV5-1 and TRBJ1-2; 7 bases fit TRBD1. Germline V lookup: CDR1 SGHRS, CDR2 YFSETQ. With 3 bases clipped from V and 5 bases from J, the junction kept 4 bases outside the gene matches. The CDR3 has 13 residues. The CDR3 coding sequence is TGCGCCAGCAGCTCTCAGGGGGAGTATGGCTACACCTTC. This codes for CASSSQGEYGYTF.

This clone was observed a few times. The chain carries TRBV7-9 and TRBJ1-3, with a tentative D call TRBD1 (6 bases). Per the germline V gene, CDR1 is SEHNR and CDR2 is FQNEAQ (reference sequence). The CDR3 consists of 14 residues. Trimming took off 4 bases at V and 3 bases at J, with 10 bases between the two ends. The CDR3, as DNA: TGTGCCAGCAGCTCAGGACAGATTGGAAACACCATATATTTT. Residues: CASSSGQIGNTIYF.

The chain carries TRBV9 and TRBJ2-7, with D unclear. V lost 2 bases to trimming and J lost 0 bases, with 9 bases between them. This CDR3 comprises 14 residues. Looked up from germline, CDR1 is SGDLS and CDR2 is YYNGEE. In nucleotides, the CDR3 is TGTGCCAGCAGCGTGTCACCCGGCTCCTACGAGCAGTACTTC. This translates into CASSVSPGSYEQYF.

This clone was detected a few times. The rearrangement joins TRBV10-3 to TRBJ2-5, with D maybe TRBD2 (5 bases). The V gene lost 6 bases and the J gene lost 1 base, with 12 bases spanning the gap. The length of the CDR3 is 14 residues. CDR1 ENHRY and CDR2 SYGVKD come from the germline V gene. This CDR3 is CAISEGLRQETQYF. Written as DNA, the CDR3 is TGTGCCATCAGCGAAGGACTCCGCCAAGAGACCCAGTACTTC.

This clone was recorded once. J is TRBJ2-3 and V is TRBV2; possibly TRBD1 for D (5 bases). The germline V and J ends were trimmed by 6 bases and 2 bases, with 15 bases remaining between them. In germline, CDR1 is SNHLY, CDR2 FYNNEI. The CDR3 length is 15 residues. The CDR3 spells CASSRSRAYTDTQYF. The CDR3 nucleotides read TGTGCCAGCAGCCGTAGCAGGGCCTACACAGATACGCAGTATTTT. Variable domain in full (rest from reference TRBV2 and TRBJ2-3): EPEVTQTPSHQVTQMGQEVILRCVPISNHLYFYWYRQILGQKVEFLVSFYNNEISEKSEIFDDQFSVERPDGSNFTLKIRSTKLEDSAMYFCASSRSRAYTDTQYFGPGTRLTVL.

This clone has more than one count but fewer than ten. The DNA for the CDR3 is TGCGCCAGCAGCGACACAGGGGGCGTCGGTGAAAAACTGTTTTTT. Its protein product is CASSDTGGVGEKLFF. The V and J genes are TRBV5-1 and TRBJ1-4, with 9 bases that match TRBD1. The germline V gene encodes CDR1 SGHRS and CDR2 YFSETQ. V shed 4 bases and J 7 bases; nucleotides not matched to a gene: 8. CDR3 length: 15 amino acids.

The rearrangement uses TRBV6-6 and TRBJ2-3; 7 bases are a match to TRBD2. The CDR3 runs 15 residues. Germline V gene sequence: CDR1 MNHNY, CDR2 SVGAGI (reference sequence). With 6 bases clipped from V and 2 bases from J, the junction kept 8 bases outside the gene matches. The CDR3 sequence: CASRELAKNTDTQYF. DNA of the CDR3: TGTGCCAGCAGGGAACTAGCGAAAAACACAGATACGCAGTATTTT.

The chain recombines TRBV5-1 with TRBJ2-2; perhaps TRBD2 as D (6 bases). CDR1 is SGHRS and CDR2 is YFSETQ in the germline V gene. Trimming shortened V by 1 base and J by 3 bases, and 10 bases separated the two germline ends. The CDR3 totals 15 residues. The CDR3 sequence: CASSLRPGDTGELFF. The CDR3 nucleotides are TGCGCCAGCAGCTTGAGACCGGGGGACACCGGGGAGCTGTTTTTT.

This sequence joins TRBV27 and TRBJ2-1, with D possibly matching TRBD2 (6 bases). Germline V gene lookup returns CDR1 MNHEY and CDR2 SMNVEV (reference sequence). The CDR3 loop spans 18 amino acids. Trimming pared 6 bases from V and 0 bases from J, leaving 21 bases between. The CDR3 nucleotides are TGTGCCAGCAGGACGACAGCCCGAGAACTAGCCTCCTACAATGAGCAGTTCTTC. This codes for CASRTTARELASYNEQFF.

In DNA, the CDR3 is TGTGCCAGCTCAAAAATGGCTAGCAGGGAGACCCAGTACTTC. Amino acid sequence: CASSKMASRETQYF. This chain joins TRBV18 and TRBJ2-5; D possibly corresponds to TRBD2 (5 bases). CDR3 size: 14 residues. The V end was cut by 5 bases, the J end by 5 bases, with 15 bases between. In germline, CDR1 is KGHSH, CDR2 LQKENI.

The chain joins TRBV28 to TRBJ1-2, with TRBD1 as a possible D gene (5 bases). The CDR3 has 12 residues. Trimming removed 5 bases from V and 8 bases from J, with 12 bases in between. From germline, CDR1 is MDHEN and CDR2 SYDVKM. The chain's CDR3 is CASSDRSEGYTF. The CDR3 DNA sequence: TGTGCCAGCAGTGACAGATCGGAAGGCTACACCTTC.

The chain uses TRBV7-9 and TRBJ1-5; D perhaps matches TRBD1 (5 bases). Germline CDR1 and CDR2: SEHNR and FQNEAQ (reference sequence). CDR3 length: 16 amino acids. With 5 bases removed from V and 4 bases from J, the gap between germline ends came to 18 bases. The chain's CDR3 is CASSKSGARDNQPQHF. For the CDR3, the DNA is TGTGCCAGCAGCAAAAGCGGGGCCCGGGATAATCAGCCCCAGCATTTT.

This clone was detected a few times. The CDR3 is CASSLAGRDYEQYF. The CDR3 nucleotides read TGCGCCAGCAGCTTGGCGGGCAGGGACTACGAGCAGTACTTC. This rearrangement joins TRBV5-1 to TRBJ2-7; weak D call: TRBD1 (5 bases). The ends were cut back, 0 bases at V and 3 bases at J, with 10 bases in the middle. The CDR3 loop spans 14 amino acids. Germline values: CDR1 SGHRS, CDR2 YFSETQ.

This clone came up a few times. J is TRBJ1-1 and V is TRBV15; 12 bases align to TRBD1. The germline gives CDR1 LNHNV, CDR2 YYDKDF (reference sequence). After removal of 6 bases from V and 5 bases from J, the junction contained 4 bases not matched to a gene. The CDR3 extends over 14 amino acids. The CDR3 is CATRGQGAWTEAFF. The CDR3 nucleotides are TGTGCCACCAGGGGACAGGGGGCATGGACTGAAGCTTTCTTT.

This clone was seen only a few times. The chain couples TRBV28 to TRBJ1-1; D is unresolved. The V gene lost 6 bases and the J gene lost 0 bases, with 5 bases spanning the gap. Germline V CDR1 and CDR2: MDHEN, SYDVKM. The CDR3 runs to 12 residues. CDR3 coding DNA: TGTGCCAGCAGCCAAATGAACACTGAAGCTTTCTTT. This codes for CASSQMNTEAFF.

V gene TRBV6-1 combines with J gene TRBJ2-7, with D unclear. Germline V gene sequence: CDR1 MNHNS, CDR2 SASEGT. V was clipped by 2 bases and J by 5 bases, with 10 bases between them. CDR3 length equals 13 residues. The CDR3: CASSEWPFDEQYF. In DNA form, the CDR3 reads TGTGCCAGCAGTGAATGGCCCTTCGACGAGCAGTACTTC.

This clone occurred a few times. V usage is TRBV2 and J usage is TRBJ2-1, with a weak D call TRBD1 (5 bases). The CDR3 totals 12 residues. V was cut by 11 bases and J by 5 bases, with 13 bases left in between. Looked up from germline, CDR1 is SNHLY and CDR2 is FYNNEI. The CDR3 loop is CAVLETDNEQFF. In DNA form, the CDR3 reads TGTGCCGTGCTGGAGACAGACAATGAGCAGTTCTTC.

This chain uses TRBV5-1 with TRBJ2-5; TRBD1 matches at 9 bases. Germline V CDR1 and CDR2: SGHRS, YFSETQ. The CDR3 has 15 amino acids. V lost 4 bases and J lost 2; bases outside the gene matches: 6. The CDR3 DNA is TGCGCCAGCAGCGGAGCCGGGACAGGGCAAGAGACCCAGTACTTC. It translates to CASSGAGTGQETQYF.

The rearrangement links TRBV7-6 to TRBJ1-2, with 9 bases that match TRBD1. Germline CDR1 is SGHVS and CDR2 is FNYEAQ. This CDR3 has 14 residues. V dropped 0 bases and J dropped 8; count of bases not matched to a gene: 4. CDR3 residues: CASSLAGTGKGYTF. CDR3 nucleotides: TGTGCCAGCAGCTTAGCGGGGACAGGGAAGGGCTACACCTTC.

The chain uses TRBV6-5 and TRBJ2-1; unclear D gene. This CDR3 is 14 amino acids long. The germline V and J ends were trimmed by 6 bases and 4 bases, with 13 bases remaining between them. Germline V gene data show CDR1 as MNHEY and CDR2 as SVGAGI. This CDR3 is CASRSYGPYNEQFF. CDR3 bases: TGTGCCAGCAGGAGCTATGGGCCTTACAATGAGCAGTTCTTC.

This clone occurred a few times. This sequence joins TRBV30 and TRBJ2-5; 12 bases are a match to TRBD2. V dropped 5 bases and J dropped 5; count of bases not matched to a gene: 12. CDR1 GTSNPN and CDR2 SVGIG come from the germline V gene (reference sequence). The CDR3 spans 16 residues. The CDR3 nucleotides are TGTGCCTGGGCGATGACTAGCGGGAGTCAGGGGGAGACCCAGTACTTC. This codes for CAWAMTSGSQGETQYF.

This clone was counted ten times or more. The CDR3 protein is CASSTGGLFTEAFF. CDR3 coding DNA: TGTGCCAGTAGTACAGGGGGTCTTTTCACTGAAGCTTTCTTT. The chain uses TRBV19 and TRBJ1-1; 7 bases map to TRBD1. The V gene end was trimmed by 4 bases and the J gene end by 4 bases; junction bases not matched to a gene: 6. Germline V gene sequence: CDR1 LNHDA, CDR2 SQIVND (reference sequence). The CDR3 covers 14 residues.